One and the same sample provided the 9 T cell receptor beta chains below, sequenced in a study of blood T cells in healthy people across ages. Primed by a sample-barcoded 5' primer and a J-beta primer mix, a second PCR proceeded for about 6 to 11 cycles. TCRdb reprocessed the 5' RACE reads via MiXCR and lists one record per CDR3 protein. This sample carries approximately 780,000 distinct CDR3 sequences, 25% to 30% of them seen once, and the ten largest clones take under 3%. These data were likewise used in another study, on T cells of mothers and their children.

Sequences were obtained from blood. Receptor source: a boy aged 5-17 years in good health.

V usage is TRBV28 and J usage is TRBJ2-3; D is uncertain. The V end lost 7 bases, the J end lost 1 base, and 18 bases lay between the germline ends. The CDR3 has 16 residues. CDR1 MDHEN and CDR2 SYDVKM come from the germline V gene. The DNA of the CDR3 is TGTGCCAGCAATTCTATTCTACGGTGGGGCACAGATACGCAGTATTTT. This gives the protein CASNSILRWGTDTQYF.

This clonotype was observed a few times. The chain links TRBV12-3 or TRBV12-4 to TRBJ1-2, with 7 bases lining up with TRBD1. CDR3 size: 13 residues. The V gene end was trimmed by 5 bases and the J gene end by 5 bases; junction bases not matched to a gene: 5. CDR3 region: CASSPQGMYGYTF. The CDR3 nucleotides are TGTGCCAGCAGTCCACAGGGGATGTATGGCTACACCTTC.

The chain is built from TRBV7-9 and TRBJ1-6; 9 positions match TRBD1. With V trimmed by 4 bases and J by 11 bases, 15 bases remained unmatched. CDR3 length: 17 residues. CDR1 is SEHNR, CDR2 FQNEAQ, per germline (reference sequence). The CDR3 region is CASSSTKGQGVLPPLHF. The CDR3, as DNA: TGTGCCAGCAGCTCGACCAAGGGACAGGGAGTCCTTCCACCCCTCCACTTT.

Only a few counts were recorded for this clonotype. CDR3 sequence reads: CASSLSGARNEQFF. The CDR3 region has the DNA TGTGCCAGCAGTCTTAGCGGGGCTAGGAATGAGCAGTTCTTC. The genes are TRBV12-3 or TRBV12-4 and TRBJ2-1; 8 positions match TRBD2. The CDR3 extends over 14 amino acids. After removal of 5 bases from V and 7 bases from J, the junction contained 7 bases not matched to a gene.

The V and J genes are TRBV20-1 and TRBJ2-5, with D perhaps being TRBD1 or TRBD2 (5 bases each). The J call may be mistaken, given a closer DNA end match to TRBJ2-1. Per the germline V gene, CDR1 is DFQATT and CDR2 is SNEGSKA (reference sequence). The CDR3 has 15 amino acids. For the CDR3, the DNA is TGCAGTGCACCCTTCGGGGCAGGGTCATGGCGTGAGCAGTTCTTC. It is translated as CSAPFGAGSWREQFF.

The genes are TRBV10-3 and TRBJ1-2; D possibly corresponds to TRBD1 (5 bases). Trimming removed 10 bases from V and 8 bases from J, with 17 bases in between. The CDR3 sequence is 12 residues long. Germline lookup yields CDR1 ENHRY and CDR2 SYGVKD. CDR3 region: CATTGDLGGYTF. The CDR3 DNA reads as TGTGCCACCACGGGGGATCTCGGCGGCTACACCTTC.

This chain uses TRBV20-1 with TRBJ2-1; 13 nucleotides agree with TRBD2. CDR3 length: 23 amino acids. Germline loops: CDR1 DFQATT, CDR2 SNEGSKA (reference sequence). J was trimmed by 1 base and V by 2 bases; bases with no gene match: 23. The CDR3 is CSARSSGTSGATLNGMSYNEQFF. DNA of the CDR3: TGCAGTGCTAGATCATCCGGGACTAGCGGGGCTACCCTCAATGGAATGTCCTACAATGAGCAGTTCTTC.

The chain is built from TRBV27 and TRBJ2-4; D is unclear. Per the germline V gene, CDR1 is MNHEY and CDR2 is SMNVEV (reference sequence). V lost 0 bases and J 5 bases, leaving 11 bases between the germline ends. CDR3 length: 15 amino acids. The CDR3 sequence is CASSLSKVGENIQYF. The CDR3 bases are TGTGCCAGCAGTTTATCGAAGGTTGGGGAAAACATTCAGTACTTC.

V is TRBV28 and J is TRBJ2-7; D gene unclear. Germline CDR1 and CDR2: MDHEN and SYDVKM. Deletions cut 8 bases from V and 0 bases from J, with 14 bases between. The CDR3 loop spans 14 amino acids. In DNA form, the CDR3 reads TGTGCCAGCGGCCAGGCAGCACTCTCCTACGAGCAGTACTTC. The encoded protein is CASGQAALSYEQYF.